This T cell receptor (beta chain) was identified during a study of T cells in Graves' hyperthyroidism and ophthalmopathy. CDR3 length: 18 residues. The V and J ends lost 6 bases and 4 bases, in that order; junction bases with no gene match: 16. The germline V gene encodes CDR1 ENHRY and CDR2 SYGVKD. Template material for amplifying TCR beta CDR3 regions consisted of RNA transcripts. The HTBI set primed first-round TCR CDR3 RT-PCR. TCRdb reanalysed the multiplex PCR reads using MiXCR and keeps one entry per CDR3 protein. The sample contains hundreds of thousands of distinct CDR3 sequences, about 20% of which appear only once.

Sample: blood. The V call is TRBV10-3, the J call TRBJ1-3; the match to TRBD1 covers 9 bases. The source of this sequence is a middle-aged man with Graves' ophthalmopathy. The CDR3 sequence is CAIRAPGQGRSEGNTIYF. CDR3 DNA sequence: TGTGCCATCAGAGCTCCGGGACAGGGTAGGTCGGAAGGAAACACCATATATTTT.